These 26 T cell receptor beta chains were all obtained from the same sample, sequenced in a study of blood T cells in healthy people across ages. Primed by a sample-barcoded 5' primer and a J-beta primer mix, a second PCR proceeded for roughly 7 to 12 cycles. TCRdb re-called the 5' RACE reads through MiXCR, storing one row per CDR3 protein. The table includes nearly 800,000 distinct CDR3 sequences, 25% detected once. The same data also contributed to another study, on T cells of mothers and their children.

Specimen: blood. The receptors come from a boy younger than 18 in good health.

This clonotype was seen just once. The chain is built from TRBV5-1 and TRBJ2-7; TRBD1 is a possible D gene (5 bases). This CDR3 is 15 amino acids long. Trimming cost V 0 bases and J 4 bases, with 14 bases left between them. In germline, CDR1 is SGHRS, CDR2 YFSETQ. This chain's CDR3 is CASSLEARVGYEQYF. As DNA, the CDR3 is TGCGCCAGCAGCTTGGAGGCCAGGGTTGGGTACGAGCAGTACTTC.

This clonotype showed up just a few times. V gene TRBV4-3 combines with J gene TRBJ2-3; a weak D match, TRBD2 (6 bases). Per germline, CDR1 LGHNA and CDR2 YSLEER. This CDR3 spans 15 amino acids. The germline V and J ends were trimmed by 0 bases and 6 bases, with 13 bases remaining between them. CDR3 in DNA: TGCGCCAGCAGCCAAGAGGAGGGGCGCAGGGATACGCAGTATTTT. This encodes CASSQEEGRRDTQYF.

This chain joins TRBV29-1 and TRBJ1-1, with D possibly TRBD1 on 5 matching bases. The CDR3 loop spans 11 amino acids. Germline CDR1 SQVTM, CDR2 ANQGSEA. Trimming stripped 4 bases from V and 6 bases from J, with 9 bases between. CDR3: CSVVLGAEAFF. The CDR3 nucleotides read TGCAGCGTTGTTTTGGGGGCTGAAGCTTTCTTT.

This clonotype has a count of ten or more. This rearrangement joins TRBV29-1 to TRBJ2-5, with D perhaps TRBD1 (5 bases). There are 11 residues in the CDR3. V was clipped by 7 bases and J by 4 bases, with 10 bases between them. The germline V gene has CDR1 SQVTM and CDR2 ANQGSEA. The CDR3 region is CSGRGLETQYF. DNA for the CDR3: TGCAGCGGAAGGGGATTAGAGACCCAGTACTTC.

The chain has TRBV9 and TRBJ2-5, with D tentatively TRBD2 (5 bases). The CDR3 is 14 amino acids. Trimming took off 3 bases at V and 2 bases at J, with 11 bases between the two ends. CDR1 and CDR2 (germline): SGDLS, YYNGEE. As DNA, the CDR3 is TGTGCCAGCAGCGCGTTCAGAGGGCAAGAGACCCAGTACTTC. Encoded protein: CASSAFRGQETQYF.

This sequence joins TRBV6-5 and TRBJ2-2, with D unclear. The germline gives CDR1 MNHEY, CDR2 SVGAGI. The CDR3 contains 15 residues. The V gene lost 0 bases and the J gene lost 1 base, with 6 bases spanning the gap. CDR3 region: CASSYSTQNTGELFF. CDR3 nucleotide sequence: TGTGCCAGCAGTTACTCGACCCAGAACACCGGGGAGCTGTTTTTT.

This clonotype was seen a handful of times. V and J are TRBV2 and TRBJ2-1; 13 bases fit TRBD2. The CDR3 has 14 residues. Germline V gene data show CDR1 as SNHLY and CDR2 as FYNNEI. V shed 7 bases, J shed 13 bases, and the junction held 10 bases outside the gene matches. The DNA of the CDR3 is TGTGCCAGCAATCGAGGACTAGCGGGGGAAGGACAGTTCTTC. Translation: CASNRGLAGEGQFF.

The chain links TRBV5-1 to TRBJ1-1; D uncertain. The CDR3 sequence is 14 residues long. Germline assignment: CDR1 SGHRS and CDR2 YFSETQ. V lost 8 bases and J 1 base, leaving 15 bases between the germline ends. The CDR3: CASRPTAANTEAFF. In nucleotides, the CDR3 is TGCGCCAGTCGACCGACGGCAGCGAACACTGAAGCTTTCTTT.

This clonotype was seen more than once but under ten times. The chain employs TRBV28 and TRBJ2-7; TRBD1 might be the D (5 bases). CDR1 is MDHEN, CDR2 SYDVKM, per germline. Trimming removed 6 bases from V and 2 bases from J, with 14 bases in between. The CDR3 runs to 14 residues. CDR3 DNA sequence: TGTGCCAGCAGCCTATCCGGACACACCTACGAGCAGTACTTC. Encoded protein: CASSLSGHTYEQYF.

This chain joins TRBV11-2 and TRBJ2-5; 9 nucleotides match TRBD2. V lost 1 base and J lost 4; bases outside the gene matches: 4. The length of the CDR3 is 15 residues. CDR1 is SGHAT, CDR2 FQNNGV, per germline. The CDR3 region has the DNA TGTGCCAGCAGCTTAGGCGGGGGGGCCGGAGAGACCCAGTACTTC. Its protein product is CASSLGGGAGETQYF.

Only a few counts were recorded for this clonotype. V gene TRBV7-9 combines with J gene TRBJ2-7; TRBD1 matches 7 bases. CDR1 is SEHNR, CDR2 FQNEAQ, per germline (reference sequence). Trimming cost V 4 bases and J 2 bases; bases outside gene matches: 8. This CDR3 comprises 15 residues. CDR3 nucleotide sequence: TGTGCCAGCAGCTCCGACAGGGTAGGAGCCTACGAGCAGTACTTC. It translates to CASSSDRVGAYEQYF. The variable domain in full, with the rest retrieved from reference TRBV7-9 and TRBJ2-7, is DTGVSQNPRHKITKRGQNVTFRCDPISEHNRLYWYRQTLGQGPEFLTYFQNEAQLEKSRLLSDRFSAERPKGSFSTLEIQRTEQGDSAMYLCASSSDRVGAYEQYFGPGTRLTVT.

This clonotype was recorded only once. A junction boundary mismatches the germline segment, possibly from a read error. This chain links TRBV7-6 with TRBJ2-5, with D tentatively TRBD1 (7 bases). The end of the DNA aligns better with TRBJ2-7, so the J call may be wrong. CDR3 size: 14 residues. CDR1 is SGHVS and CDR2 is FNYEAQ in the germline V gene. CDR3 sequence reads: CAGSLGGGGYEQYF. CDR3 nucleotides: TGTGCCGGCAGCTTAGGAGGGGGCGGCTACGAGCAGTACTTC.

The chain links TRBV4-3 to TRBJ1-1, with 10 positions matching TRBD1. The junction had 7 bases not matched to a gene; V was cut back by 4 bases and J by 11 bases. In germline, CDR1 is LGHNA, CDR2 YSLEER. This CDR3 is 13 amino acids long. The CDR3 spells CASSPEDRGFAFF. CDR3 DNA sequence: TGCGCCAGCAGCCCCGAGGACAGGGGGTTTGCTTTCTTT.

This clonotype was seen only a few times. V usage is TRBV20-1 and J usage is TRBJ2-2; perhaps TRBD1 as D (5 bases). The CDR3 has 14 residues. V was shortened by 7 bases and J by 1 base, with 13 bases between the two germline ends. CDR1 DFQATT and CDR2 SNEGSKA come from the germline V gene (reference sequence). The CDR3: CSGVQDGNTGELFF. In DNA form, the CDR3 reads TGCAGTGGGGTACAGGATGGGAACACCGGGGAGCTGTTTTTT.

This clonotype occurred a few times. The chain has TRBV7-9 and TRBJ1-1, with D perhaps TRBD1 (5 bases). V was cut by 5 bases and J by 0 bases, with 10 bases left in between. The CDR3 has 14 amino acids. Germline CDR1 and CDR2: SEHNR and FQNEAQ (reference sequence). The CDR3 nucleotides read TGTGCCAGCAGCCGCAGGGATCTGAACACTGAAGCTTTCTTT. It is translated as CASSRRDLNTEAFF.

For this clonotype: The junction differs from germline at one of its ends, possibly a read error. This chain links TRBV5-5 with TRBJ2-7; D unclear. The germline V gene has CDR1 SGHKS and CDR2 YYEKEE (reference sequence). This CDR3 has 15 residues. The CDR3 nucleotides read TGTACCAGCAGCTTGTCGGCAGGCTACTACTACGAGCAGTACTTC. Translation gives CTSSLSAGYYYEQYF.

The chain is built from TRBV29-1 and TRBJ2-5; D call uncertain. The V and J ends lost 4 bases and 1 base respectively, with 16 bases between them. The CDR3 contains 15 residues. The germline CDR1 and CDR2 sequences are SQVTM and ANQGSEA. CDR3 coding DNA: TGCAGCGTTGTTTGGTTCGGGTCCATCCAAGAGACCCAGTACTTC. Translation gives CSVVWFGSIQETQYF.

This clonotype showed up many times. The chain has TRBV7-2 and TRBJ2-7; 8 nucleotides line up with TRBD1. The germline CDR1 and CDR2 sequences are SGHTA and FQGNSA. Trimming took 1 base from V and 5 from J; bases not matched to a gene: 1. The CDR3 contains 13 residues. In nucleotides, the CDR3 is TGTGCCAGCAGCTTAGTACAGGGGGACGAGCAGTACTTC. It translates to CASSLVQGDEQYF.

This sequence joins TRBV4-3 and TRBJ2-7; TRBD2 might be the D (5 bases). The end of the DNA aligns better with TRBJ2-1, so the J call may be wrong. CDR1 LGHNA and CDR2 YSLEER come from the germline V gene. The CDR3 extends over 14 amino acids. The CDR3 loop reads CASSQERVINEQFF. CDR3 DNA: TGCGCCAGCAGCCAAGAGCGGGTCATCAATGAGCAGTTCTTC.

This chain links TRBV2 with TRBJ1-5; 10 nucleotides line up with TRBD1. This CDR3 comprises 15 residues. CDR1 is SNHLY and CDR2 is FYNNEI in the germline V gene. The V gene end was trimmed by 9 bases and the J gene end by 5 bases; junction bases not matched to a gene: 10. CDR3 loop: CASKDGTGVYQPQHF. The DNA for the CDR3 is TGTGCCAGTAAGGATGGGACAGGGGTATATCAGCCCCAGCATTTT. The full variable domain, in which reference TRBV2 and TRBJ1-5 provide the parts outside the CDR3, is EPEVTQTPSHQVTQMGQEVILRCVPISNHLYFYWYRQILGQKVEFLVSFYNNEISEKSEIFDDQFSVERPDGSNFTLKIRSTKLEDSAMYFCASKDGTGVYQPQHFGDGTRLSIL.

The V gene is TRBV28, the J gene TRBJ2-7; 7 bases match TRBD1. With V trimmed by 7 bases and J by 5 bases, 11 bases remained unmatched. The CDR3 spans 14 residues. CDR1 is MDHEN and CDR2 is SYDVKM in the germline V gene. In DNA form, the CDR3 reads TGTGCCAGCACCATACCGACAGGGACCCACGAGCAGTACTTC. Translated, it gives CASTIPTGTHEQYF.

The chain carries TRBV4-1 and TRBJ2-5; 11 nucleotides line up with TRBD2. The J call may be faulty, since TRBJ2-1 better matches the DNA end. Per germline, CDR1 MGHRA and CDR2 YSYEKL. The length of the CDR3 is 15 residues. CDR3 protein: CASSRTSGSGNEQFF. For the CDR3, the DNA is TGCGCCAGCAGCCGTACTAGCGGGAGTGGGAATGAGCAGTTCTTC.

J is TRBJ2-2 and V is TRBV20-1; D gene unclear. The CDR3 length is 15 residues. In germline, CDR1 is DFQATT, CDR2 SNEGSKA (reference sequence). Trimming took 1 base from V and 2 from J, leaving 11 bases between them. CDR3 residues: CSARVGRRNTGELFF. Here the CDR3 DNA reads TGCAGTGCTAGAGTGGGCAGGAGAAACACCGGGGAGCTGTTTTTT.

The J gene is TRBJ2-7, the V gene TRBV5-6; a possible D gene is TRBD1 (5 bases). This CDR3 region has 15 residues. V was trimmed by 4 bases and J by 3 bases, leaving 17 bases between them. The germline V gene has CDR1 SGHDT and CDR2 YYEEEE. The CDR3 bases are TGTGCCAGCAGCGTCCAGGGTAGACGTCACTACGAGCAGTACTTC. It encodes CASSVQGRRHYEQYF.

The V call is TRBV5-1, the J call TRBJ1-4, with 9 bases that match TRBD1. Trimming cost V 4 bases and J 7 bases; bases outside gene matches: 11. This CDR3 has 16 amino acids. CDR1 is SGHRS and CDR2 is YFSETQ in the germline V gene. This CDR3 reads CASSGGTGSSGEKLFF. Here the CDR3 DNA reads TGCGCCAGCAGCGGGGGGACAGGGTCGTCTGGTGAAAAACTGTTTTTT.

This clonotype was detected ten times or more. The genes are TRBV18 and TRBJ2-7; 7 bases map to TRBD1. The germline gives CDR1 KGHSH, CDR2 LQKENI. This CDR3 is built from 14 residues. With V trimmed by 3 bases and J by 6 bases, 8 bases remained unmatched. CDR3 bases: TGTGCCAGCTCACCTTATGACGAGGGGGCCGAGCAGTACTTC. Protein product: CASSPYDEGAEQYF.